Listed below are T cell receptor beta chains from one sample, sequenced in a study of blood T cell repertoires in COVID-19. Data came from immunoSEQ multiplex PCR; TCRdb stores just in-frame clones and leaves some out. This table has fewer than 300,000 clones, 75% to 95% appearing once. The material sequenced was PBMCs or T cells enriched from blood (not recorded which). The origin of the receptors is a woman aged 25 to 45 who had recovered from COVID-19. The CDR3 runs from the conserved cysteine through the conserved F or W. Fields, in order: CDR3 DNA, CDR3 protein, CDR3 length, J gene, D gene, V gene, clone size. The D gene is left open where the match is weak. Clone size is not always given. Where it is, it says once, few, many or a class for expanded clones.

cdr3_nt: TGCGCCAGCAGTCAATGGGGTAGCGGGGGATACAATGAGCAGTTCTTC
cdr3_aa: CASSQWGSGGYNEQFF
cdr3_length: 16
j_call: TRBJ2-1
d_call: TRBD2
v_call: TRBV23-1
clone_size: -

cdr3_nt: TGTGCCTCCCAAGGGGGGGCGAATGAAAAACTGTTTTTT
cdr3_aa: CASQGGANEKLFF
cdr3_length: 13
j_call: TRBJ1-4
d_call: -
v_call: TRBV30
clone_size: -

cdr3_nt: TGTGCCAGCAGCCTACAGGGGTACACCGGGGAGCTGTTTTTT
cdr3_aa: CASSLQGYTGELFF
cdr3_length: 14
j_call: TRBJ2-2
d_call: TRBD1
v_call: TRBV2
clone_size: -

cdr3_nt: TGTGCCAGCAGCCAAGATGCTCTTCCAGGGGACTACGAGCAGTACTTC
cdr3_aa: CASSQDALPGDYEQYF
cdr3_length: 16
j_call: TRBJ2-7
d_call: -
v_call: TRBV4-2
clone_size: -

cdr3_nt: TGTGCCAGCAGCGTAGACGGGACTAGCGGCCTTAGGGATACGCAGTATTTT
cdr3_aa: CASSVDGTSGLRDTQYF
cdr3_length: 17
j_call: TRBJ2-3
d_call: TRBD2
v_call: TRBV9
clone_size: -

cdr3_nt: TGTGCCAGCAGCTCTCGGGACAGGAAGGAAAAACTGTTTTTT
cdr3_aa: CASSSRDRKEKLFF
cdr3_length: 14
j_call: TRBJ1-4
d_call: TRBD1
v_call: TRBV7-3
clone_size: -

cdr3_nt: TGTGCCACCAGCAGAGACGAAGAGACCCAGTACTTC
cdr3_aa: CATSRDEETQYF
cdr3_length: 12
j_call: TRBJ2-5
d_call: -
v_call: TRBV15
clone_size: -

cdr3_nt: TGTGCCTGGAGTGTACCCCTCCCGCAGGGGAATCAGCCCCAGCATTTT
cdr3_aa: CAWSVPLPQGNQPQHF
cdr3_length: 16
j_call: TRBJ1-5
d_call: -
v_call: TRBV30
clone_size: once

cdr3_nt: TGTGCCAGCAGGCAATTTCAGGGATATAGCAATCAGCCCCAGCATTTT
cdr3_aa: CASRQFQGYSNQPQHF
cdr3_length: 16
j_call: TRBJ1-5
d_call: -
v_call: TRBV28
clone_size: once

cdr3_nt: TGTGCCAGCAGTTTATCGACAGGGGGTTACACTGAAGCTTTCTTT
cdr3_aa: CASSLSTGGYTEAFF
cdr3_length: 15
j_call: TRBJ1-1
d_call: TRBD1
v_call: TRBV27
clone_size: -

cdr3_nt: TGTGCCAGCAGCCAAGCGCAGGGGGCGGGGAATGAGCAGTTCTTC
cdr3_aa: CASSQAQGAGNEQFF
cdr3_length: 15
j_call: TRBJ2-1
d_call: TRBD1
v_call: TRBV3-1/TRBV3-2
clone_size: -

cdr3_nt: TGTGCCAGCAGCCCGACAGGGGGCGATGGCTACACCTTC
cdr3_aa: CASSPTGGDGYTF
cdr3_length: 13
j_call: TRBJ1-2
d_call: TRBD1
v_call: TRBV7-9
clone_size: -

cdr3_nt: TGTGCCAGCAGCCGTGGGTCCAGGGGGCCGGGCACTGAAGCTTTCTTT
cdr3_aa: CASSRGSRGPGTEAFF
cdr3_length: 16
j_call: TRBJ1-1
d_call: TRBD1
v_call: TRBV7-2
clone_size: -

cdr3_nt: TGTGCCTGGAGTGTAAATCCGGGGGACCAAGGCTACACCTTC
cdr3_aa: CAWSVNPGDQGYTF
cdr3_length: 14
j_call: TRBJ1-2
d_call: -
v_call: TRBV30
clone_size: once

cdr3_nt: TGTGCCAGCTCACCACAGACTTCCCCTGGAAACACCATATATTTT
cdr3_aa: CASSPQTSPGNTIYF
cdr3_length: 15
j_call: TRBJ1-3
d_call: -
v_call: TRBV18
clone_size: -

cdr3_nt: TGTGCCAGCAGTCTCACCCCAACAGGGGGGACCTACAATGAGCAGTTCTTC
cdr3_aa: CASSLTPTGGTYNEQFF
cdr3_length: 17
j_call: TRBJ2-1
d_call: TRBD1
v_call: TRBV27
clone_size: -

cdr3_nt: TGTGCCAGCAGCCAAGATCCGTTATCCTATTCATACGAGCAGTACTTC
cdr3_aa: CASSQDPLSYSYEQYF
cdr3_length: 16
j_call: TRBJ2-7
d_call: -
v_call: TRBV3-1/TRBV3-2
clone_size: -